This T cell receptor beta chain originates from a study of blood T cell repertoires in COVID-19 (dated by TCRdb to the early 2020s). Some background on the complete study: Samples from collaborators originated in the United States, Italy and Spain and spanned both the acute and convalescent phases of COVID-19. The prospective study material was composed of cDNA or gDNA derived from T cells, B-cell-depleted T cells, or PBMCs. Subjects who had been exposed to COVID-19, were actively infected with it, or had recovered from it provided the deeply sampled blood TCRbeta repertoires that made up the dataset. The repertoires were released in a freely available public database intended as a resource for research on the immune response to SARS-CoV-2. The samples were drawn from two sources: the first 160 participants of the ongoing ImmuneRACE study, and over 1,000 subjects contributed by 6 global collaborators. Nearly every sample came with metadata listing a de-identified subject ID, COVID-19 status, age in years and sex. Where available, HLA class I and class II types were obtained from metadata supplied by the sample provider rather than from assay-based typing.

Overall results and qualifications from the work: The amount of clinical and demographic metadata varied by source and participant and was provided uncurated.

As for this clone: Its antigen remains unidentified. Base qualities are missing; no much larger clone stands one base away.

From the cysteine through the phenylalanine, the CDR3 covers 14 amino acids. This entry keeps only the CDR3 DNA: 42 bases, framed from base 1. The V end gives up 0 bases and the J end 9 bases, leaving 4 bases in the junction not matched to a gene. In the germline V gene, CDR1 corresponds to SGHDN and CDR2 to FVKESK. The immunoSEQ Assay, a bias-controlled multiplex PCR, was used to amplify TCRbeta CDR3 regions from genomic DNA. Processing in the source paper ran as follows. The number of nucleated cells in each sample was estimated from the amplification of reference gene primers within the assay. To quantify the absolute abundance of each unique TCRbeta CDR3 rearrangement, sequence reads were collapsed and filtered. For each sample, productive Simpson clonality was calculated as the square root of Simpson's diversity index over productive rearrangements. As stored in TCRdb, this immuneACCESS dataset retains in-frame rearrangements with V and J assigned. A fraction of the clones does not appear; measured against another copy, unresolved V genes explain less than half of the discrepancy, and the remainder lacks a known reason. V, J and clone size are those of that table, while D and trimming were read from the DNA. The sample includes some 280,000 clones, with around four fifths observed a single time. The ten largest clones capture around 4% of the sample.

Collaborating institutions collected whole blood in K2EDTA tubes following their own protocols. For TCRbeta analysis, collaborators shipped samples as frozen whole blood, isolated PBMCs, or DNA extracted from either of those sample types. The material sequenced was peripheral blood. The chain is assembled from TRBV14 and TRBJ2-1; TRBD2 lines up with 8 middle nucleotides. This TCR was sampled from a woman between 50 and 59 years old with active or convalescent COVID-19. The DNA is as follows: TGTGCCAGCAGCCAAGATCTCGGACTAGCTGAGCAGTTCTTC. Its protein reads: CASSQDLGLAEQFF.